One and the same sample provided the 23 T cell receptor beta chains below, sequenced in a study of cytomegalovirus exposure and HLA in healthy donors. The primer mix had 60 Vbeta and 13 Jbeta primers. The method was immunoSEQ multiplex PCR; TCRdb's version includes in-frame clones alone and lacks a portion of them. The sample has 140,000 to 150,000 clones, about 72% seen once. Sequencing input: PBMCs. The origin of the receptors is a man aged 60-69 years in good health and CMV-seronegative.

This clone was recorded once. This chain joins TRBV7-9 and TRBJ2-7, with 7 nucleotides matching TRBD1. The CDR3 is 15 amino acids. V lost 5 bases to trimming and J lost 3 bases; unmatched junction nucleotides: 10. Per germline, CDR1 SEHNR and CDR2 FQNEAQ (reference sequence). As DNA, the CDR3 is TGTGCCAGCAGCCGCCCCGACAGGGTGGGCTACGAGCAGTACTTC. Translated, it gives CASSRPDRVGYEQYF.

There are a few counts of this clone. The V gene is TRBV5-1, the J gene TRBJ2-1; tentative D call: TRBD1 (7 bases). CDR1 is SGHRS and CDR2 is YFSETQ in the germline V gene. V lost 0 bases and J lost 14, with 21 bases in between. The CDR3 sequence is 15 residues long. The CDR3: CASSLETRGPEREFF. The CDR3, as DNA: TGCGCCAGCAGCTTGGAGACTAGGGGGCCCGAAAGGGAGTTCTTC.

This clone was seen a few times. The chain uses TRBV18 and TRBJ1-5, with 7 bases lining up with TRBD1. CDR1 is KGHSH and CDR2 is LQKENI in the germline V gene. The CDR3 is made up of 17 amino acids. V trimming: 0 bases; J trimming: 2 bases; junction bases outside the gene matches: 7. The CDR3 sequence: CASSPPGTANGNQPQHF. CDR3 DNA sequence: TGTGCCAGCTCACCACCCGGGACAGCTAATGGCAATCAGCCCCAGCATTTT.

The rearrangement joins TRBV6-1 to TRBJ1-5; D unresolved. This CDR3 has 14 amino acids. V dropped 2 bases and J dropped 5 bases, with 10 bases sitting between them. Germline lookup yields CDR1 MNHNS and CDR2 SASEGT. The CDR3 bases are TGTGCCAGCAGTGAAAACGACAAATATCAGCCCCAGCATTTT. It translates to CASSENDKYQPQHF.

CDR3 bases: TGTGCCAGCTCACCACCAGGGGCCTACGAGCAGTACTTC. It yields the protein CASSPPGAYEQYF. The rearrangement joins TRBV18 to TRBJ2-7, with D perhaps matching TRBD1 (5 bases). Trimming removed 0 bases at V and 2 bases at J, with 5 bases between. From germline, CDR1 is KGHSH and CDR2 LQKENI. This CDR3 comprises 13 residues.

This clone has just a few counts. The V call is TRBV5-6, the J call TRBJ2-7; TRBD2 agrees at 9 bases. V dropped 4 bases and J dropped 3; count of bases not matched to a gene: 5. Germline CDR1 and CDR2: SGHDT and YYEEEE. The CDR3 is made up of 14 amino acids. The chain's CDR3 is CASSPRGGGYEQYF. In nucleotides, the CDR3 is TGTGCCAGCAGCCCGCGGGGGGGCGGCTACGAGCAGTACTTC.

The chain carries TRBV19 and TRBJ2-3; tentative D call: TRBD2 (5 bases). Trimming cost V 5 bases and J 6 bases, with 12 bases left between them. This CDR3 comprises 13 residues. CDR1 is LNHDA and CDR2 is SQIVND in the germline V gene (reference sequence). This CDR3 reads CASSPLRRDTQYF. For the CDR3, the DNA is TGTGCCAGTAGTCCCCTCAGGAGGGATACGCAGTATTTT.

J is TRBJ1-2 and V is TRBV29-1; maybe TRBD1 (6 bases). Germline CDR1 reads SQVTM; CDR2 reads ANQGSEA. This CDR3 is built from 11 residues. Between the trimmed V and J ends, which lost 4 bases and 7 bases, there was a span of 10 bases. The CDR3 region is CSVATGGGYTF. CDR3 nucleotide sequence: TGCAGCGTTGCGACAGGAGGTGGCTACACCTTC.

In regard to this clone: This sample also contains other DNA sequences that code for the same CDR3. The rearrangement joins TRBV2 to TRBJ1-5, with D perhaps matching TRBD1 (5 bases). The V gene lost 3 bases and the J gene lost 6 bases, with 18 bases spanning the gap. CDR1 and CDR2 from the germline V gene are SNHLY and FYNNEI. The length of the CDR3 is 16 residues. The CDR3 DNA reads TGTGCCAGCAGTGAGGGTGTACAGGAACGGGTTCAGCCCCAGCATTTT. Its protein product is CASSEGVQERVQPQHF.

This sequence joins TRBV7-7 and TRBJ2-2; 7 nucleotides line up with TRBD1. Trimming cost V 5 bases and J 4 bases; bases outside gene matches: 4. From germline, CDR1 is SSHAT and CDR2 FNYEAQ (reference sequence). The CDR3 consists of 14 residues. This chain's CDR3 is CASSPRQGTGELFF. The DNA of the CDR3 is TGTGCCAGCAGCCCCCGACAGGGCACCGGGGAGCTGTTTTTT. Full variable domain (rest looked up from reference TRBV7-7 and TRBJ2-2): GAGVSQSPRYKVTKRGQDVTLRCDPISSHATLYWYQQALGQGPEFLTYFNYEAQPDKSGLPSDRFSAERPEGSISTLTIQRTEQRDSAMYRCASSPRQGTGELFFGEGSRLTVL.

With regard to this clone: A junction boundary mismatches the germline segment, possibly from a read error. The chain joins TRBV7-7 to TRBJ2-1; 10 bases fit TRBD2. Germline lookup yields CDR1 SSHAT and CDR2 FNYEAQ (reference sequence). The CDR3 spans 16 residues. In DNA, the CDR3 is TGTGCTAGCAGCTTAGGGGCTAGCGGGGGTTACAATGAGCAGTTCTTC. It specifies CASSLGASGGYNEQFF.

The rearrangement links TRBV5-1 to TRBJ1-4; 8 bases align to TRBD1. V shed 0 bases and J 9 bases; nucleotides not matched to a gene: 7. The CDR3 is made up of 15 amino acids. CDR1 and CDR2 from the germline V gene are SGHRS and YFSETQ. The CDR3 nucleotides are TGCGCCAGCAGCTTGGACGAAAGGACAGGGCAAAAACTGTTTTTT. It codes for CASSLDERTGQKLFF.

The CDR3 DNA sequence: TGTGCCAGCAGCCAAAACAGGGGAAAAGGTGAAGCTTTCTTT. This codes for CASSQNRGKGEAFF. This sequence joins TRBV27 and TRBJ1-1; 7 bases line up with TRBD1. Per germline, CDR1 MNHEY and CDR2 SMNVEV (reference sequence). The CDR3 extends over 14 amino acids. J lost 7 bases, V lost 6 bases, and 11 bases had no gene match.

The sample holds a few counts of this clone. This chain links TRBV7-3 with TRBJ1-1, with 9 bases that match TRBD1. Germline CDR1 reads SGHTA; CDR2 reads FQGTGA. This CDR3 has 15 amino acids. With 5 bases clipped from V and 4 bases from J, the junction kept 8 bases outside the gene matches. The DNA for the CDR3 is TGTGCCAGCAGCAGGGACAGGGCGGGAGGCACTGAAGCTTTCTTT. Its translation is CASSRDRAGGTEAFF. Full variable domain (outside the CDR3, taken from reference TRBV7-3 and TRBJ1-1): GAGVSQTPSNKVTEKGKYVELRCDPISGHTALYWYRQSLGQGPEFLIYFQGTGAADDSGLPNDRFFAVRPEGSVSTLKIQRTERGDSAVYLCASSRDRAGGTEAFFGQGTRLTVV.

The chain couples TRBV5-4 to TRBJ2-3, with TRBD1 matching over 7 bases. With 4 bases clipped from V and 0 bases from J, the junction kept 5 bases outside the gene matches. CDR1 and CDR2 from the germline V gene are SGHNT and YYREEE (reference sequence). This CDR3 is 15 amino acids long. CDR3 sequence: CASSLGDSSTDTQYF. The CDR3 bases are TGTGCCAGCAGCCTCGGGGACAGCAGCACAGATACGCAGTATTTT.

This chain joins TRBV30 and TRBJ1-1, with D perhaps TRBD1 (6 bases). This CDR3 has 12 amino acids. Trimming removed 5 bases at V and 4 bases at J, with 11 bases between. Germline V gene data show CDR1 as GTSNPN and CDR2 as SVGIG (reference sequence). This CDR3 is CAWEGGATEAFF. Here the CDR3 DNA reads TGTGCCTGGGAGGGGGGGGCCACTGAAGCTTTCTTT.

The chain has TRBV27 and TRBJ2-1; TRBD2 matches at 10 bases. The CDR3 contains 18 residues. V shed 2 bases and J 0 bases; nucleotides not matched to a gene: 7. Germline loops: CDR1 MNHEY, CDR2 SMNVEV (reference sequence). The CDR3 sequence is CASSLLGTSDSSYNEQFF. CDR3 bases: TGTGCCAGCAGTTTACTTGGGACTAGCGACAGCTCCTACAATGAGCAGTTCTTC.

V is TRBV27 and J is TRBJ1-5; weak D call: TRBD1 (6 bases). Germline loops: CDR1 MNHEY, CDR2 SMNVEV (reference sequence). The CDR3 loop spans 15 amino acids. V lost 5 bases to trimming and J lost 11 bases, with 22 bases between them. The CDR3 protein is CASSLTRTEPGAQHF. DNA of the CDR3: TGTGCCAGCAGTCTCACTAGGACCGAGCCAGGGGCCCAGCATTTT.

This clone was observed a few times. The chain employs TRBV27 and TRBJ2-7; possible D gene TRBD1, 6 bases. The CDR3 extends over 16 amino acids. Trimming removed 1 base from V and 5 bases from J, with 18 bases in between. CDR1 and CDR2 (germline): MNHEY, SMNVEV (reference sequence). CDR3 residues: CASSLFRGQGTHEQYF. In DNA form, the CDR3 reads TGTGCCAGCAGTTTATTTAGGGGACAAGGGACACACGAGCAGTACTTC.

J is TRBJ2-2 and V is TRBV4-2; possible D gene TRBD1, 7 bases. The CDR3 covers 18 residues. The germline V and J ends were trimmed by 9 bases and 1 base, with 24 bases remaining between them. Germline CDR1 is LGHNA and CDR2 is YNFKEQ. The CDR3 DNA sequence: TGTGCCAGTAAGCTAGCGACAGGGCCGGATCGGAACACCGGGGAGCTGTTTTTT. Amino acid sequence: CASKLATGPDRNTGELFF.

CDR3 sequence (DNA): TGTGCCAGCAGCCAGATACAGGGAATTAATTCACCCCTCCACTTT. Translated, it gives CASSQIQGINSPLHF. The rearrangement joins TRBV14 to TRBJ1-6, with D possibly matching TRBD1 (6 bases). Germline-derived CDR1 and CDR2 are SGHDN and FVKESK. The V end lost 3 bases, the J end lost 6 bases, and 12 bases lay between the germline ends. This CDR3 is 15 amino acids long.

Here the CDR3 DNA reads TGCGCCAGCAGCCAACCGACAGGGAGAGGAAACACCATATATTTT. It translates to CASSQPTGRGNTIYF. The J gene is TRBJ1-3, the V gene TRBV4-1; 7 bases line up with TRBD1. The J segment lost 4 bases and the V segment lost 2 bases, leaving 5 bases of the junction unmatched. Germline V gene sequence: CDR1 MGHRA, CDR2 YSYEKL. The CDR3 covers 15 residues.

V and J are TRBV6-6 and TRBJ1-4, with D unresolved. V shed 2 bases and J shed 8 bases, with 18 bases lying between them. Germline V lookup: CDR1 MNHNY, CDR2 SVGAGI (reference sequence). This CDR3 has 16 amino acids. As DNA, the CDR3 is TGTGCCAGCAGTTACGTATACCGGGGAGTAAAAGAAAAACTGTTTTTT. Its translation: CASSYVYRGVKEKLFF.